These T cell receptor beta chains were read from a single sample in a study of T cell responses to AZD1222 COVID-19 vaccine. Assay used: immunoSEQ multiplex PCR; TCRdb lists only in-frame clones, some missing. Of around 44,000 clones in the sample, 65% to 90% are singletons; the top ten hold around 6.5%. The specimen was peripheral blood, collected 28 days after the second AZD1222 dose. These receptors originate from an adult who received the AZD1222 COVID-19 vaccine. The CDR3 runs from the conserved cysteine through the conserved F or W. The D gene is left open where the match is weak. Rows give clone size only sometimes, using once, few, many, or a class for an expanded clone.

abundance	j_gene	v_gene	len	d_gene	CDR3nt	CDR3aa
NA	TRBJ2-3	TRBV7-8	15	NA	TGTGCCAGCAGCCCTCTGGTCCCTAGCACAGATACGCAGTATTTT	CASSPLVPSTDTQYF
NA	TRBJ1-3	TRBV18	14	NA	TGTGCCAGCTCACCTTCAGGGTCTGGAAACACCATATATTTT	CASSPSGSGNTIYF
NA	TRBJ2-5	TRBV28	15	TRBD1	TGTGCCAGCAGTTCTCCCGGGACAGTTAAAGAGACCCAGTACTTC	CASSSPGTVKETQYF
few	TRBJ1-2	TRBV5-1	17	TRBD1	TGCGCCAGCAGCTTGTGGGGTCCAAATACAGGGGGCGATGGCTACACCTTC	CASSLWGPNTGGDGYTF
medium-sized	TRBJ1-5	TRBV7-3	13	NA	TGTGCCAGCAGCCCAGGATACAATCAGCCCCAGCATTTT	CASSPGYNQPQHF
NA	TRBJ2-7	TRBV7-2	15	TRBD1	TGTGCCAGCAGCGGGGGACAGGGGAGGCGGTACGAGCAGTACTTC	CASSGGQGRRYEQYF
NA	TRBJ2-5	TRBV2	15	TRBD2	TGTGCCAGCAGTCCGCTAGCGGGAGGTGAAGAGACCCAGTACTTC	CASSPLAGGEETQYF
NA	TRBJ2-7	TRBV2	13	NA	TGTGCCAGCACCGCTGACAGGTCCTACGAGCAGTACTTC	CASTADRSYEQYF
NA	TRBJ2-6	TRBV5-1	15	NA	TGCGCCAGCAGCTTGGTGGGTGCTGGGGCCAACGTCCTGACTTTC	CASSLVGAGANVLTF
once	TRBJ1-3	TRBV5-4	14	NA	TGTGCCAGCAGCCGGCCGGGGGATGGAAACACCATATATTTT	CASSRPGDGNTIYF
NA	TRBJ2-7	TRBV3-1/TRBV3-2	13	NA	TGTGCCAGCAGACCGGGGCAATCCTACGAGCAGTACTTC	CASRPGQSYEQYF
NA	TRBJ2-3	TRBV7-9	16	NA	TGTGCCAGCAGTATCCCATCGGGAATTGGAACAGATACGCAGTATTTT	CASSIPSGIGTDTQYF
NA	TRBJ2-7	TRBV18	14	TRBD2	TGTGCCAGCTCACTTAGCGGGAGTCACCACGAGCAGTACTTC	CASSLSGSHHEQYF
NA	TRBJ1-2	TRBV28	12	NA	TGTGCCAGCAGTTTACGGGACTATGGCTACACCTTC	CASSLRDYGYTF
NA	TRBJ2-3	TRBV28	13	NA	TGTGCCAGCAGTTTGGTGGTCACAGATACGCAGTATTTT	CASSLVVTDTQYF
NA	TRBJ2-2	TRBV6-5	16	NA	TGTGCCAGCAGTTACCTGGGTAGCGGCAGCACCGGGGAGCTGTTTTTT	CASSYLGSGSTGELFF
NA	TRBJ1-1	TRBV28	15	NA	TGTGCCAGCAAGGTCTTGGGGTCGGGGAACACTGAAGCTTTCTTT	CASKVLGSGNTEAFF
NA	TRBJ1-1	TRBV11-2	17	TRBD1	TGTGCCAGCAGCTTATTTCAGGGGGCGCGGGTGAACACTGAAGCTTTCTTT	CASSLFQGARVNTEAFF
NA	TRBJ1-5	TRBV28	15	NA	TGTGCCAGCAGCCTAAACCGGGACAGCAATCAGCCCCAGCATTTT	CASSLNRDSNQPQHF
few	TRBJ2-7	TRBV4-1	15	NA	TGCGCCAGCAGCCAAGATGAGGGGGGAGCCTACGAGCAGTACTTC	CASSQDEGGAYEQYF
once	TRBJ1-1	TRBV29-1	13	TRBD1	TGCAGCGTTGAGCAGGGGGCTAGGACTGAAGCTTTCTTT	CSVEQGARTEAFF
once	TRBJ1-4	TRBV5-1	16	TRBD1	TGCGCCAGCAGCGGATCCGCCAGGGGGGCTAATGAAAAACTGTTTTTT	CASSGSARGANEKLFF
NA	TRBJ2-7	TRBV7-9	14	NA	TGTGCCAGCAGCTTAGAAGTCTCGGTGAACGAGCAGTACTTC	CASSLEVSVNEQYF
NA	TRBJ2-2	TRBV6-5	16	NA	TGTGCCAGCAGTTACCGCTTGGGGGGGCACACCGGGGAGCTGTTTTTT	CASSYRLGGHTGELFF
NA	TRBJ2-3	TRBV5-1	16	NA	TGCGCCAGCAGCTTGGTACGGACTATGATCACAGATACGCAGTATTTT	CASSLVRTMITDTQYF
NA	TRBJ1-3	TRBV19	13	NA	TGTGCCAGTAGTCCCAGACGGGGAAACACCATATATTTT	CASSPRRGNTIYF
once	TRBJ1-2	TRBV2	13	TRBD1	TGTGCCATAGGGGGACAGGGGCAAAGTCGCTACACCTTC	CAIGGQGQSRYTF
once	TRBJ1-5	TRBV3-1/TRBV3-2	15	NA	TGTGCCAGCAGCCCCGGGACATCGGGCAATCAGCCCCAGCATTTT	CASSPGTSGNQPQHF
NA	TRBJ1-6	TRBV7-3	16	TRBD1	TGTGCCAGCAGCTTAACGGGTATAGGGGGCGGTTCACCCCTCCACTTT	CASSLTGIGGGSPLHF
NA	TRBJ2-3	TRBV7-3	17	NA	TGTGCCAGCAGTCGTCCTGAGGAAGGAGGTCGGACAGATACGCAGTATTTT	CASSRPEEGGRTDTQYF
NA	TRBJ1-2	TRBV18	16	TRBD1	TGTGCCAGCTCACCTCGGGACAGGTCGGATAACTATGGCTACACCTTC	CASSPRDRSDNYGYTF
once	TRBJ2-6	TRBV6-1	17	TRBD1	TGTGCCAGCAGTGGCCGGACAGGGCCCTCTGGGGCCAACGTCCTGACTTTC	CASSGRTGPSGANVLTF
NA	TRBJ2-7	TRBV11-3	14	NA	TGTGCCAGCAGCCGCGGTCGCGCCTCGGGTGAGCAGTACTTC	CASSRGRASGEQYF
few	TRBJ2-7	TRBV11-3	14	NA	TGTGCCAGCAGCTACTCGGGAGTGCAGTACGAGCAGTACTTC	CASSYSGVQYEQYF
once	TRBJ1-4	TRBV18	16	NA	TGTGCCAGCTCACCCTCCTACAGCAAAATAAATGAAAAACTGTTTTTT	CASSPSYSKINEKLFF
NA	TRBJ1-2	TRBV18	16	NA	TGTGCCAGCTCACCAGACAGCCCGCAAGTAGGATATGGCTACACCTTC	CASSPDSPQVGYGYTF
NA	TRBJ2-5	TRBV12-3/TRBV12-4	11	NA	TGTGCCAGCAGCATCGGAGAGACCCAGTACTTC	CASSIGETQYF
NA	TRBJ2-5	TRBV7-9	12	NA	TGTGCCAGCAGCTTCGGCGAAGAGACCCAGTACTTC	CASSFGEETQYF
NA	TRBJ1-2	TRBV19	17	NA	TGTGCCAGTAGTATAGGAATTTGGGGGTCGGGCCCCTTTGGCTACACCTTC	CASSIGIWGSGPFGYTF
NA	TRBJ2-5	TRBV6-5	13	NA	TGTGCCAGCAGTAGATCCCAGGGGGAGACCCAGTACTTC	CASSRSQGETQYF
NA	TRBJ2-7	TRBV19	15	TRBD2	TGTGCCAGTAGTATAGGTAGCGGGGCCTCCTACGAGCAGTACTTC	CASSIGSGASYEQYF
NA	TRBJ2-1	TRBV5-1	15	TRBD2	TGCGCCAGCAGCTTGCGGCGGGAGGACTACAATGAGCAGTTCTTC	CASSLRREDYNEQFF
NA	TRBJ2-1	TRBV11-1	15	TRBD1	TGTGCCAGCAGCGTGGACAGGGGCCCATACAATGAGCAGTTCTTC	CASSVDRGPYNEQFF
NA	TRBJ1-2	TRBV7-3	15	NA	TGTGCCAGCAGCTTCGCACGTCAGGGTGACTATGGCTACACCTTC	CASSFARQGDYGYTF
NA	TRBJ1-1	TRBV4-3	15	TRBD1	TGCGCCAGCAGCCAGGGGGACAGGGAGAACACTGAAGCTTTCTTT	CASSQGDRENTEAFF
NA	TRBJ2-5	TRBV11-3	14	NA	TGTGCCAGCAGCTTAGCGTTGGGGCAAGAGACCCAGTACTTC	CASSLALGQETQYF